This T cell receptor beta chain was captured by sequencing in a study of control samples from healthy donors and cancer patients. Clones were read by immunoSEQ multiplex PCR, and TCRdb kept only the in-frame ones, dropping some. The sample holds some 41,000 clones, roughly 86% seen once. J was trimmed by 8 bases and V by 4 bases; bases with no gene match: 13. CDR1 and CDR2 (germline): LGHNA, YSLEER. This CDR3 has 16 residues. The sequence was collected from a woman aged 55-69 years with lung cancer. Sequencing input: PBMCs. The chain combines TRBV4-3 with TRBJ2-2; 7 bases are shared with TRBD1. The CDR3 loop is CASSRILPGQTGELFF. CDR3 nucleotides: TGCGCCAGCAGCCGGATATTGCCGGGACAGACTGGGGAGCTGTTTTTT.